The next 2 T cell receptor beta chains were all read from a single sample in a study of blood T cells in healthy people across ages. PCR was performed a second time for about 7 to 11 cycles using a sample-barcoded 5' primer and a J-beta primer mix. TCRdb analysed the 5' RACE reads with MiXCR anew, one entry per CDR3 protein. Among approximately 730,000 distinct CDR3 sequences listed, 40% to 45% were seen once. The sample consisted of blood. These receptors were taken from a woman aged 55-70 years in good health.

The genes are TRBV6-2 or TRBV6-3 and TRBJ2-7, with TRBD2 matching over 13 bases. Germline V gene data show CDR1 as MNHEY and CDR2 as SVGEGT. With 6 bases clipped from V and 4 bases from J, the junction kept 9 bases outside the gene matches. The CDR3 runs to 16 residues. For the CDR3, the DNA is TGTGCCAGCAGCCCCCCGGGACTAGCGGGACTATACGAGCAGTACTTC. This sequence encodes CASSPPGLAGLYEQYF.

The CDR3 region is CASRSAGTSQETQYF. The CDR3 DNA reads TGTGCCAGCAGGTCAGCTGGGACATCACAAGAGACCCAGTACTTC. The chain joins TRBV2 to TRBJ2-5; D might be TRBD1 (6 bases). V was trimmed by 6 bases and J by 2 bases, leaving 16 bases between them. The CDR3 is 15 residues long. Germline CDR1 SNHLY, CDR2 FYNNEI.